A single sample gave rise to the 2 T cell receptor beta chains below, sequenced in a study of T cell repertoires in urothelial bladder cancer (dated 2019 in TCRdb). The library was prepared using the immunoSEQ multiplex PCR assay. Entries here come from immuneACCESS through TCRdb and include only in-frame sequences with V and J called. Some clones fail to appear in such tables; in the studies checked, an unresolved V gene covers under half of the shortfall, and the cause of the remainder is unknown. The table for this sample lists roughly 500 clones; about 71% of them were counted only once. The ten largest make up roughly 19% of the sample. The material sequenced was tumor-infiltrating cells from bladder cancer. The receptors shown here come from a human donor with urothelial carcinoma.

The chain employs TRBV6-6 and TRBJ1-1, with D perhaps TRBD1 (6 bases). CDR1 is MNHNY and CDR2 is SVGAGI in the germline V gene (reference sequence). V lost 6 bases, J lost 2 bases, and 16 bases lay in between. CDR3 size: 15 residues. DNA of the CDR3: TGTGCCAGCAGCCGAGGGCTGACAGGAAACACTGAAGCTTTCTTT. Its protein is CASSRGLTGNTEAFF.

The CDR3 sequence is CASTASSYNSPLHF. In DNA form, the CDR3 reads TGTGCCAGCACGGCAAGCTCCTATAATTCACCCCTCCACTTT. J is TRBJ1-6 and V is TRBV25-1, with D unresolved. Between the trimmed V and J ends, which lost 7 bases and 0 bases, there was a span of 7 bases. This CDR3 contains 14 residues. Looked up from germline, CDR1 is MGHDK and CDR2 is SYGVNS. Combining the CDR3 with reference TRBV25-1 and TRBJ1-6 gives the whole variable domain EADIYQTPRYLVIGTGKKITLECSQTMGHDKMYWYQQDPGMELHLIHYSYGVNSTEKGDLSSESTVSRIRTEHFPLTLESARPSHTSQYLCASTASSYNSPLHFGNGTRLTVT.